This TCR beta chain derives from a study of blood T cell repertoires in COVID-19. Study background: Researchers got acute and convalescent COVID-19 samples from the United States, Italy and Spain. Sources were T cells, B-cell-depleted T cells, or PBMCs; the material itself was cDNA or gDNA.

Germline V gene data show CDR1 as SGHTA and CDR2 as FQGNSA. V shed 2 bases and J shed 2 bases, with 6 bases lying between them. CDR3 size: 13 residues. Produced via immunoSEQ multiplex PCR; TCRdb's table is partial and in-frame only. The top ten clones hold 8% to 9% of a sample with 130,000 to 150,000 clones, about 83% of them seen once. Sequenced material: peripheral blood. V and J are TRBV7-2 and TRBJ1-2; D remains unclear. This receptor was obtained from a woman aged 50 to 65 with active or convalescent COVID-19. CDR3 loop: CASSLYQNYGYTF. The CDR3 region has the DNA TGTGCCAGCAGCTTATACCAGAACTATGGCTACACCTTC.